Here is one T cell receptor (beta chain) with its context. What it recognizes is unknown. Profiling relied on immunoSEQ multiplex PCR, and the TCRdb table lists in-frame clones only, not all of them. The sample shows a few million clones, roughly nine tenths of them seen only once. The source of the sample is a study of shared clonotypes between healthy human individuals. The study's findings and limits: Naive subsets generally had larger estimated richness than memory subsets.

The sequence was obtained from a young man in good health. The specimen was naive CD4+ T cells sorted from blood. The subset here: CD45RA+ positively selected.

Here the CDR3 DNA reads TGTGCCAGTAGTAGGGGACAGCTCAATGAGCAGTTCTTC. Protein sequence: CASSRGQLNEQFF. V is TRBV19 and J is TRBJ2-1; 7 nucleotides align to TRBD1. The germline CDR1 and CDR2 sequences are LNHDA and SQIVND (reference sequence). The CDR3 has 13 residues. The J segment lost 6 bases and the V segment lost 4 bases, leaving 3 bases of the junction unmatched.